This T cell receptor (beta chain) came from a study of Ad26.COV2.S vaccination and SARS-CoV-2 variants. Study-wide findings and caveats: Vaccine recipients showed a spike-specific TCR breadth that was higher than in placebo recipients. In vaccinated individuals, spike-specific CD8+ and CD4+ T cell responses reportedly displayed substantial breadth. TCR breadth and depth analyses may have underestimated total T cell responses. Non-spike TCR breadth showed similarity between vaccine and placebo recipients.

This table comes from immunoSEQ multiplex PCR, and its TCRdb copy is limited to in-frame clones, with some not included. The table shows over 130,000 clones, with 86% occurring only once. The CDR3 is made up of 16 amino acids. V shed 3 bases and J 4 bases; nucleotides not matched to a gene: 10. Germline V lookup: CDR1 WSHSY, CDR2 SAAADI. A note on this clone: Its antigen is not identified.

This TCR came from a human donor who had recovered from COVID-19. This specimen was peripheral blood, taken after recovery from COVID-19. This chain uses TRBV10-2 with TRBJ2-5, with 8 bases identical to TRBD2. The chain's CDR3 is CASSDLVGLAGETQYF. The CDR3 region has the DNA TGCGCCAGCAGTGACCTTGTCGGGCTAGCGGGAGAGACCCAGTACTTC.